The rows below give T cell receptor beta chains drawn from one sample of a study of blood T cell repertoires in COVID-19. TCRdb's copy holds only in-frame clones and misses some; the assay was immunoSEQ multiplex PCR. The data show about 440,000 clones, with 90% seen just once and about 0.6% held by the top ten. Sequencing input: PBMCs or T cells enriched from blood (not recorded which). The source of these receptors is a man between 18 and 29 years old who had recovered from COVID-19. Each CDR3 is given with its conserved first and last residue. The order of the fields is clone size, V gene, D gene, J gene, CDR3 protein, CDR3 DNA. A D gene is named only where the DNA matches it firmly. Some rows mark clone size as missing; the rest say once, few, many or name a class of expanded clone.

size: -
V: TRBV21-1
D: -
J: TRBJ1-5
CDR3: CASNSGGVGVVQPQHF
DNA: TGTGCCAGCAACTCCGGGGGGGTGGGCGTAGTTCAGCCCCAGCATTTT

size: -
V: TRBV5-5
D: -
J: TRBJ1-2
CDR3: CASSLANGDYGYTF
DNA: TGTGCCAGCAGCTTGGCCAACGGGGACTATGGCTACACCTTC

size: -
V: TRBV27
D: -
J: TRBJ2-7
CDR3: CASSRDSRYEQYF
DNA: TGTGCCAGCAGTCGAGACAGTCGCTACGAGCAGTACTTC

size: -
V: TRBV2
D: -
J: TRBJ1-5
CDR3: CASSAQDGLYSNQPQHF
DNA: TGTGCCAGCAGTGCACAGGACGGCCTATATAGCAATCAGCCCCAGCATTTT

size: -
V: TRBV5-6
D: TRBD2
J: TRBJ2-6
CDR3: CASSLAGGSGANVLTF
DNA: TGTGCCAGCAGCTTGGCCGGGGGGTCTGGGGCCAACGTCCTGACTTTC

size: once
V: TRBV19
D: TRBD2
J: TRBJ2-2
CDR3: CASSSRLAGVGGELFF
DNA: TGTGCCAGTAGTAGCCGACTAGCGGGAGTGGGCGGGGAGCTGTTTTTT

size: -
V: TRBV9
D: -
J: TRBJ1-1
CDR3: CASSVVNVAEAFF
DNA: TGTGCCAGCAGCGTAGTAAATGTCGCTGAAGCTTTCTTT

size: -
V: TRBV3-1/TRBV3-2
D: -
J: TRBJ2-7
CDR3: CASSQGSGAYEQYF
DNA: TGTGCCAGCAGCCAAGGGAGCGGAGCATACGAGCAGTACTTC

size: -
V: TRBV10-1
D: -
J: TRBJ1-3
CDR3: CASSETVGNTIYF
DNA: TGCGCCAGCAGTGAAACGGTCGGAAACACCATATATTTT

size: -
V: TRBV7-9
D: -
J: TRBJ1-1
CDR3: CASSLTPGLFTEAFF
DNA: TGTGCCAGCAGCTTAACCCCGGGACTTTTCACTGAAGCTTTCTTT

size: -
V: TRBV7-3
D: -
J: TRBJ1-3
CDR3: CASSLLGGSGNTIYF
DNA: TGTGCCAGCAGCTTATTAGGGGGATCTGGAAACACCATATATTTT

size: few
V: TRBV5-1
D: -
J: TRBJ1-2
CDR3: CASNLGTTPYGYTF
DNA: TGCGCCAGCAATTTAGGGACAACGCCCTATGGCTACACCTTC

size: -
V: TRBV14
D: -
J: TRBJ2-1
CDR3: CASSRGTYNEQFF
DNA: TGTGCCAGCAGTCGGGGGACCTACAATGAGCAGTTCTTC

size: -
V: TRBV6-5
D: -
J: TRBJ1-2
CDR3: CASSWGVNYGYTF
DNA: TGTGCCAGCAGTTGGGGGGTTAACTATGGCTACACCTTC

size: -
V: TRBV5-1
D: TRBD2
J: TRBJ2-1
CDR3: CASSLATGGPWNEQFF
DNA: TGCGCCAGCAGCTTGGCCACGGGAGGACCTTGGAATGAGCAGTTCTTC

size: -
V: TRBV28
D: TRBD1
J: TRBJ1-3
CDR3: CASLTGVKGNTIYF
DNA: TGTGCCAGCTTAACAGGGGTAAAAGGAAACACCATATATTTT

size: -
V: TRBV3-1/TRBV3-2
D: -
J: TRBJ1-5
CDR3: CASSQQVAQPQHF
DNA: TGTGCCAGCAGCCAGCAGGTCGCTCAGCCCCAGCATTTT

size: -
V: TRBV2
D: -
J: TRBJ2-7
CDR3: CASSAAGYEQYF
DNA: TGTGCCAGCAGTGCTGCCGGGTACGAGCAGTACTTC

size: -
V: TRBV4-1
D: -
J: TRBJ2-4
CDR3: CASSPTAGLNIQYF
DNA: TGCGCCAGCAGCCCAACCGCGGGGCTAAACATTCAGTACTTC

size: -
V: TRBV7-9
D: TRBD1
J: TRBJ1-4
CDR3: CASSLAWDRVEEKLFF
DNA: TGTGCCAGCAGCTTAGCGTGGGACAGGGTAGAAGAAAAACTGTTTTTT

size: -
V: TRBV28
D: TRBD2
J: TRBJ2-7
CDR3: CASSLRLAVYEQYF
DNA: TGTGCCAGCAGTTTACGACTAGCTGTCTACGAGCAGTACTTC

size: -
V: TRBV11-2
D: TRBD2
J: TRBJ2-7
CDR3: CASSLALAGVHEQYF
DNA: TGTGCCAGCAGCTTAGCGCTAGCGGGAGTTCACGAGCAGTACTTC

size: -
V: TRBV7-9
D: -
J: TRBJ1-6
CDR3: CASSPISGLRNSPLHF
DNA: TGTGCCAGCAGCCCGATTAGCGGACTCCGTAATTCACCCCTCCACTTT

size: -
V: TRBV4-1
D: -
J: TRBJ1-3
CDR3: CASSQVHSISGNTIYF
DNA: TGCGCCAGCAGCCAAGTGCACAGCATCTCTGGAAACACCATATATTTT

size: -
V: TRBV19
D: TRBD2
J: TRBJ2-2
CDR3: CASSTGLAGGPTGELFF
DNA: TGTGCCAGTAGTACCGGACTAGCGGGAGGGCCGACCGGGGAGCTGTTTTTT

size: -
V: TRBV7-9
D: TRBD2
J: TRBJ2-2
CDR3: CASSPRDYSLNTGELFF
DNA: TGTGCCAGCAGCCCCCGGGACTATTCCTTGAACACCGGGGAGCTGTTTTTT

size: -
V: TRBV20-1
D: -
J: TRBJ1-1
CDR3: CSASKGGAKTEAFF
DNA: TGCAGTGCTAGTAAGGGGGGGGCAAAGACTGAAGCTTTCTTT

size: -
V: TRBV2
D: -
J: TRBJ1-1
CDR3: CASSVQVTVNTEAFF
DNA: TGTGCCAGCAGTGTCCAGGTTACAGTGAACACTGAAGCTTTCTTT

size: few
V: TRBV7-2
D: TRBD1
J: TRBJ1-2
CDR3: CASSPDRVGGYTF
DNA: TGTGCCAGCAGCCCGGACAGGGTCGGCGGCTACACCTTC

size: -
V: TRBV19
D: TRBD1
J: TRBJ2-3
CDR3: CASSFDRGAGTDTQYF
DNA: TGTGCCAGTAGTTTCGACAGGGGTGCGGGCACAGATACGCAGTATTTT

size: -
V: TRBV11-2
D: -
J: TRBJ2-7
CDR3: CASSLGSGSGYEQYF
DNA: TGTGCCAGCAGCTTAGGATCGGGGAGCGGCTACGAGCAGTACTTC

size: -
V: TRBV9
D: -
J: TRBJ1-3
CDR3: CASSSPWRANSGNTIYF
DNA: TGTGCCAGCAGCTCCCCGTGGAGGGCCAACTCTGGAAACACCATATATTTT

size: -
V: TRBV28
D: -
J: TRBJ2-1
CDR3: CASSLARVGGNEQFF
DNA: TGTGCCAGCAGTTTGGCCAGGGTGGGGGGCAATGAGCAGTTCTTC

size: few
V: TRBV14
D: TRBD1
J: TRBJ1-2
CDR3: CASSRGGAIYYGYTF
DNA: TGTGCCAGCAGCCGAGGGGGCGCGATCTACTATGGCTACACCTTC